One and the same sample provided the 23 T cell receptor beta chains below, sequenced in a study of tumor-infiltrating lymphocytes in primary liver carcinoma. Unsorted whole blood yielded blood RNA, and germline DNA was extracted as well. Constant-region priming of about 0.5 ug total RNA yielded TCR beta cDNA. Libraries covering TCR beta were generated through three nested multiplex PCR rounds (using a slightly modified ARM-PCR). The study ran its first two PCR rounds for around 10 cycles each, using TRBV1-TRBV30 forward primers and a C-beta reverse primer. TCRdb re-called the multiplex PCR reads with MiXCR, one entry per CDR3 protein. The sample gives 310,000 or so distinct CDR3 sequences, approximately 58% of which show up once; about 17% is in the top ten. Sequences were obtained from peripheral blood. Receptor source: a woman aged 25 to 39 with primary liver carcinoma and hepatitis B virus infection.

With regard to this clonotype: One end of the junction varies from germline; a read error may be responsible. J is TRBJ1-1 and V is TRBV29-1, with TRBD1 as a possible D gene (6 bases). The germline V gene encodes CDR1 SQVTM and CDR2 ANQGSEA. CDR3 size: 13 residues. The CDR3 nucleotides read TGTAGCGCAAGGGGGGGGCTGAACGCCGAAGCTTTCTTT. It codes for CSARGGLNAEAFF.

About this clonotype itself: With a much larger clone just one base away, this may be a read error. The V and J genes are TRBV11-3 and TRBJ2-3; D remains unclear. This CDR3 has 19 amino acids. CDR1 and CDR2 from the germline V gene are SGHNT and YENEEA. In DNA form, the CDR3 reads TGTGCCAGCAGCGCCGGAAGACGGGCGTTCGACCTAAGCATAGATACGCAGTATTTT. Encoded protein: CASSAGRRAFDLSIDTQYF.

Comments on this clonotype: This could be a read error, since a much larger clone is one nucleotide away. The chain is built from TRBV29-1 and TRBJ1-1; maybe TRBD1 (6 bases). CDR1 and CDR2 (germline): SQVTM, ANQGSEA. CDR3 length equals 13 residues. CDR3 loop: CGGAQGMNTEAFF. CDR3 nucleotides: TGCGGCGGAGCACAGGGAATGAACACTGAAGCTTTCTTT.

This clonotype was found many times. The chain is built from TRBV12-3 or TRBV12-4 and TRBJ1-2; 7 bases fit TRBD1. The CDR3 length is 13 residues. V was clipped by 7 bases and J by 4 bases; unmatched bases: 6. The CDR3 spells CASNPGTAYGYTF. CDR3 nucleotides: TGTGCCAGCAACCCGGGGACAGCCTATGGCTACACCTTC.

The rearrangement links TRBV6-5 to TRBJ2-7; D is possibly TRBD2 (5 bases). The CDR3 is 14 residues long. Germline V gene lookup returns CDR1 MNHEY and CDR2 SVGAGI. Between the trimmed V and J ends, which lost 4 bases and 5 bases, there was a span of 15 bases. CDR3 DNA sequence: TGTGCCAGCAGTTCTGCGGGCCCAAGGAACGAGCAGTACTTC. This codes for CASSSAGPRNEQYF.

In the case of this clonotype: Just one base apart from a much larger clone, this may be a read error. The chain recombines TRBV29-1 with TRBJ1-5; D is ambiguous. Germline-derived CDR1 and CDR2 are SQVTM and ANQGSEA. The CDR3 totals 13 residues. The V gene lost 4 bases and the J gene lost 9 bases, with 16 bases spanning the gap. The CDR3 spells CSVVLVALGPQHF. CDR3 coding DNA: TGCAGCGTTGTACTGGTGGCGCTTGGGCCCCAGCATTTT.

About this clonotype: One end of the junction does not line up with germline, which may come from a read error. The rearrangement joins TRBV12-3 or TRBV12-4 to TRBJ2-2; D is unclear. The CDR3 extends over 13 amino acids. The DNA for the CDR3 is TGTGTCAGCAGTCCTGGGATGAACGGGGAGCTGTTTTTT. It translates to CVSSPGMNGELFF.

This clonotype was seen more than once but under ten times. The junction departs from the called germline gene at one end, perhaps through a read error. The V and J genes are TRBV29-1 and TRBJ2-2; a possible D gene is TRBD2 (6 bases). Per germline, CDR1 SQVTM and CDR2 ANQGSEA. This CDR3 is built from 14 residues. The CDR3 nucleotides read TGTAGCATTGAACGGGAGTTAGGCACCGGGGAGCTGTTTTTT. Amino acid sequence: CSIERELGTGELFF.

A word on this clonotype: Since a much larger clone is just one base distant, this may be a read error. This sequence joins TRBV6-1 and TRBJ2-1; no reliable D call. The CDR3 runs 17 residues. Per the germline V gene, CDR1 is MNHNS and CDR2 is SASEGT. This chain's CDR3 is CACSEGERALLLNEQFF. CDR3 bases: TGTGCCTGCAGTGAAGGTGAGCGAGCACTACTCCTCAATGAGCAGTTCTTC.

Note on this clonotype: Its ends do not fully match the called genes, so a read error is possible. The chain carries TRBV11-2 and TRBJ2-7, with D unresolved. This CDR3 contains 14 residues. Germline lookup yields CDR1 SGHAT and CDR2 FQNNGV. This chain's CDR3 is CASSSTESSYEQCF. Written as DNA, the CDR3 is TGTGCCAGCAGCTCGACGGAAAGCTCCTACGAGCAGTGCTTC.

A word on this clonotype: Possible read error: a much larger clone is one base away. The chain is built from TRBV12-3 or TRBV12-4 and TRBJ2-1; D ambiguous. Deletions cut 7 bases from V and 9 bases from J, with 19 bases between. CDR3 length equals 14 residues. CDR3 in DNA: TGTGCCAGCAATTTTTGGCAGGCCCCACCTGAGCAGTTCTTC. It translates to CASNFWQAPPEQFF.

In its sample, this clonotype was seen many times. The chain uses TRBV12-3 or TRBV12-4 and TRBJ1-2, with TRBD1 matching 7 bases. Trimming took 5 bases from V and 5 from J; bases not matched to a gene: 11. The CDR3 loop spans 15 amino acids. The CDR3 DNA sequence: TGTGCCAGCAGTCTACGACAGGGTGGGCGATATGGCTACACCTTC. Amino acids: CASSLRQGGRYGYTF.

To note about this clonotype: A single base separates this from a much larger clone, so it may be a read error. V gene TRBV6-5 combines with J gene TRBJ2-3; no clear D gene. CDR1 and CDR2 (germline): MNHEY, SVGAGI. This CDR3 spans 14 amino acids. CDR3 nucleotides: TGTGCCGGCAGCCCGATTGGCCCCACAGATACGCAGTATTTT. Residues: CAGSPIGPTDTQYF.

This clonotype was detected a few times. The J gene is TRBJ1-1, the V gene TRBV6-6; possibly TRBD1 for D (5 bases). The CDR3 totals 13 residues. V lost 4 bases and J 5 bases, leaving 11 bases between the germline ends. The V gene's germline CDR1 is MNHNY and CDR2 SVGAGI (reference sequence). CDR3: CASSSGGGTEAFF. CDR3 coding DNA: TGTGCCAGCAGTTCTGGCGGGGGGACTGAAGCTTTCTTT.

This chain uses TRBV6-2 or TRBV6-3 with TRBJ2-5, with unresolved D. The CDR3 spans 13 residues. Germline V lookup: CDR1 MNHEY, CDR2 SVGEGT. CDR3 sequence (DNA): TGTACCACCAAAGCCGGGTTTCAAGAGACCCAGTACTTC. Translating gives CTTKAGFQETQYF.

The J gene is TRBJ1-1, the V gene TRBV2, with D maybe TRBD1 (6 bases). Germline loops: CDR1 SNHLY, CDR2 FYNNEI. The ends were cut back, 11 bases at V and 4 bases at J, with 20 bases in the middle. CDR3 length: 14 residues. The CDR3 region has the DNA TGTGCCTCCCGCGAGGGGGGTTTGGGCACTGAAGCTTTCTTT. It specifies CASREGGLGTEAFF.

As for this clonotype: The germline gene is not matched at one end of the junction; a read error may be the cause. The V gene is TRBV6-5, the J gene TRBJ2-3; no clear D gene. TRBJ1-5 matches the DNA end more closely, so the J call is doubtful. This CDR3 has 17 residues. The V gene's germline CDR1 is MNHEY and CDR2 SVGAGI. The CDR3 sequence is CANSYSDPGSYTDTQHF. The CDR3 DNA reads TGTGCCAACAGTTACTCGGACCCGGGATCCTACACAGATACGCAGCATTTT.

This clonotype has ten or more counts. The chain combines TRBV29-1 with TRBJ2-1, with 10 bases lining up with TRBD1. Germline assignment: CDR1 SQVTM and CDR2 ANQGSEA. The J segment lost 9 bases and the V segment lost 7 bases, leaving 9 bases of the junction unmatched. The CDR3 is made up of 13 amino acids. The CDR3 region has the DNA TGCAGCGACTACGGACAGGGGGGCGGTGAGCAGTTCTTC. Amino acid sequence: CSDYGQGGGEQFF.

As regards this clonotype: The CDR3 carries no conserved terminal phenylalanine or tryptophan, so it likely arises from a read error. The rearrangement joins TRBV11-3 to TRBJ2-7; D gene ambiguous. The germline V gene has CDR1 SGHNT and CDR2 YENEEA. This CDR3 has 13 amino acids. CDR3 sequence reads: CAGSSLPAGEQYS. In DNA form, the CDR3 reads TGTGCCGGCAGCTCCCTACCAGCCGGCGAGCAGTACTCC.

On this clonotype: Since a much larger clone is just one base distant, this may be a read error. The V and J genes are TRBV6-1 and TRBJ1-3; D not resolved. The CDR3 runs to 14 residues. Germline values: CDR1 MNHNS, CDR2 SASEGT. V lost 5 bases to trimming and J lost 3 bases, with 11 bases between them. In DNA, the CDR3 is TGTGCCAGCAGTTTTGACTTCTATGGAAACACCATATATTTT. Translated: CASSFDFYGNTIYF.

Worth noting for this clonotype: Given the absence of the conserved phenylalanine or tryptophan at the CDR3 end, a read error is likely. The chain has TRBV29-1 and TRBJ2-1; 9 bases are a match to TRBD2. There are 13 residues in the CDR3. Germline values: CDR1 SQVTM, CDR2 ANQGSEA. Losses at the gene ends were 7 bases for V and 13 bases for J; bases not matched to a gene: 14. The CDR3 DNA is TGCAGCGGGGGAACGGCTAGCGGGATGCATCAGTTCCTC. Its protein product is CSGGTASGMHQFL.

This clonotype is medium-sized in the sample. The gene calls are TRBV6-1 and TRBJ2-2, with a weak D call TRBD2 (5 bases). Trimming removed 2 bases at V and 0 bases at J, with 10 bases between. Germline V gives CDR1 MNHNS, CDR2 SASEGT. CDR3 length: 16 residues. The CDR3 nucleotides are TGTGCCAGCAGTGAACGTGGAGGAGCGAACACCGGGGAGCTGTTTTTT. This encodes CASSERGGANTGELFF.

The sample holds many counts of this clonotype. This rearrangement joins TRBV12-3 or TRBV12-4 to TRBJ2-1; TRBD1 or TRBD2 may be the D gene (5 bases each). CDR3 length equals 15 residues. Trimming took off 5 bases at V and 8 bases at J, with 19 bases between the two ends. The DNA of the CDR3 is TGTGCCAGCAGTCAACTAGGGGAGCCTAAGGATGAGCAGTTCTTC. Translated: CASSQLGEPKDEQFF.